This TCR beta chain was captured by sequencing in a study of cytomegalovirus exposure and HLA in healthy donors. Note on this clone: Its antigen remains unknown.

The study, taken as a whole, reports: Rarity held for most TCR sequences, but there were some public TCRs that occurred in many donors. V- and J-gene trimming in TCR beta was tied to a missense DCLRE1C variant by an analysis performed later. 150 or so TCR beta chains were listed as cytomegalovirus-associated. Earlier findings revealed that most TCR beta V segments proved productive either about 87% or about 30% of the time.

Primers for the PCR totalled 60 Vbeta and 13 Jbeta. TCRdb's table, derived via immunoSEQ multiplex PCR, lists solely in-frame clones and lacks some. The sample includes some 85,000 clones, approximately 76% of them seen just once. The CDR3 contains 15 residues. V gave up 9 bases and J gave up 2 bases, with 18 bases separating them. In germline, CDR1 is MDHEN, CDR2 SYDVKM. This chain joins TRBV28 and TRBJ2-3; D unclear. The TCR originated in a male donor in good health and CMV-seronegative. Sequencing was performed on PBMCs. In nucleotides, the CDR3 is TGTGCCAGTTCGGGTCCCCAAGACTTCACAGATACGCAGTATTTT. The encoded protein is CASSGPQDFTDTQYF.